The rows below give T cell receptor beta chains drawn from one sample of a study of CD8 T cells in Susac syndrome. Via MiXCR, TCRdb re-called the immunoSEQ multiplex PCR reads, giving one row per CDR3 protein. In the table there are roughly 140,000 distinct CDR3 sequences, approximately 94% of which are singletons. Specimen: CD8+ T cells from PBMCs. All receptors derive from a human donor with multiple sclerosis. Both conserved end residues are part of each CDR3. A D gene is named only where the DNA matches it firmly. Only some rows state a clone size, as once, few, many or a class for expanded clones.

clone size	J gene	D gene	V gene	CDR3 protein	CDR3 DNA
.	TRBJ2-1	.	TRBV9	CASSPDLSPYNEQFF	TGTGCCAGCAGCCCCGACCTCAGCCCCTACAATGAGCAGTTCTTC
.	TRBJ1-6	.	TRBV9	CASSAGRDSPLHF	TGTGCCAGCAGCGCCGGGCGTGATTCACCCCTCCACTTT
.	TRBJ1-2	TRBD1	TRBV20-1	CSAPGQGFTYGYTF	TGCAGTGCGCCGGGACAGGGATTTACCTATGGCTACACCTTC
.	TRBJ2-7	TRBD1	TRBV7-6	CASSLEGQLFYEQYF	TGTGCCAGCAGCTTAGAGGGACAGCTATTCTACGAGCAGTACTTC
.	TRBJ1-1	.	TRBV15	CATASGGSNTEAFF	TGTGCCACCGCGTCGGGGGGATCGAACACTGAAGCTTTCTTT
.	TRBJ1-1	.	TRBV20-1	CSARAVGGLEAFF	TGCAGTGCTAGAGCAGTCGGGGGGCTCGAAGCTTTCTTT
.	TRBJ2-5	TRBD2	TRBV20-1	CSAPPSGGLIQETQYF	TGCAGTGCTCCGCCCTCGGGGGGACTGATCCAAGAGACCCAGTACTTC
few	TRBJ2-7	.	TRBV27	CASSLGQTYEQYF	TGTGCCAGCAGTTTAGGTCAGACGTACGAGCAGTACTTC
.	TRBJ1-2	.	TRBV27	CASSPLVGSYGYTF	TGTGCCAGCAGTCCCCTCGTGGGGTCTTACGGCTACACCTTC
.	TRBJ1-2	.	TRBV20-1	CSAARPPNYGYTF	TGCAGTGCCGCCCGTCCCCCCAACTATGGCTACACCTTC
.	TRBJ1-1	.	TRBV12-3/TRBV12-4	CASSLGTRGAFF	TGTGCCAGCAGTTTAGGAACCAGGGGTGCTTTCTTT
.	TRBJ1-2	.	TRBV29-1	CSVESGFYGYTF	TGCAGCGTTGAGTCCGGCTTCTATGGCTACACCTTC
.	TRBJ2-3	.	TRBV13	CASSLGAGADTQYF	TGTGCCAGCAGCTTAGGGGCAGGGGCAGATACGCAGTATTTT
.	TRBJ2-5	TRBD1	TRBV6-1	CASSVRDRGETQYF	TGTGCCAGCAGTGTGAGGGACAGGGGTGAGACCCAGTACTTC
.	TRBJ2-7	.	TRBV20-1	CSAIVTRGSYEQYF	TGCAGTGCTATTGTGACGCGGGGATCCTACGAGCAGTACTTC
.	TRBJ2-5	.	TRBV4-1	CASSPTGETQYF	TGCGCCAGCAGCCCTACGGGCGAGACCCAGTACTTC
few	TRBJ2-7	.	TRBV18	CASSPRGYEQYF	TGTGCCAGCTCACCGAGGGGCTACGAGCAGTACTTC
.	TRBJ2-1	.	TRBV13	CASSLRAGRGNEQFF	TGTGCCAGCAGCCTTAGGGCCGGTCGGGGAAATGAGCAGTTCTTC
.	TRBJ2-5	.	TRBV4-2	CASSQESLALGETQYF	TGTGCCAGCAGCCAAGAGTCTCTAGCCCTGGGGGAGACCCAGTACTTC
.	TRBJ1-1	.	TRBV9	CASSAEMNTEAFF	TGTGCCAGCAGCGCGGAAATGAACACTGAAGCTTTCTTT
.	TRBJ1-2	.	TRBV12-3/TRBV12-4	CASSLDSSNYGYTF	TGTGCCAGCAGCTTGGATAGCTCGAACTATGGCTACACCTTC
.	TRBJ1-2	.	TRBV30	CAWSVNSGGYTF	TGTGCCTGGAGTGTCAACAGTGGTGGCTACACCTTC
.	TRBJ1-2	TRBD1	TRBV30	CAWSATGGGGYTF	TGTGCCTGGAGTGCGACAGGGGGCGGGGGCTACACCTTC
.	TRBJ1-6	TRBD1	TRBV27	CASSSKGTGHNSPLHF	TGTGCCAGCAGTTCGAAAGGGACAGGCCATAATTCACCCCTCCACTTT
.	TRBJ2-1	.	TRBV10-3	CAISDRTDNEQFF	TGTGCCATCAGTGATAGGACAGACAATGAGCAGTTCTTC
.	TRBJ2-5	.	TRBV25-1	CASSPHGETQYF	TGTGCCAGCAGTCCACATGGAGAGACCCAGTACTTC
.	TRBJ1-4	.	TRBV20-1	CSASKDRQRNEKLFF	TGCAGTGCTTCTAAAGATAGGCAGCGCAATGAAAAACTGTTTTTT
.	TRBJ2-7	.	TRBV7-9	CASSLVSTNPSYEQYF	TGTGCCAGCAGCTTAGTATCAACCAATCCTTCCTACGAGCAGTACTTC
.	TRBJ1-4	.	TRBV3-1	CASSPSMTNEKLFF	TGTGCCAGCAGCCCGTCGATGACTAATGAAAAACTGTTTTTT
once	TRBJ2-1	.	TRBV30	CAWSRIGGQFF	TGTGCCTGGAGTCGCATCGGAGGGCAGTTCTTC